The 29 T cell receptor beta chains below all came from one sample that was sequenced in a study of blood T cell repertoires in COVID-19. Here immunoSEQ multiplex PCR was the method, and the copy in TCRdb shows in-frame clones only, minus some. The data hold some 150,000 clones, with 80% to 90% observed a single time. Sequences were obtained from peripheral blood. The receptors stem from a woman aged 50 to 60 with acute or convalescent COVID-19.

V usage is TRBV6-2 or TRBV6-3 and J usage is TRBJ2-2, with TRBD2 identical over 12 bases. V lost 2 bases and J lost 7; bases outside the gene matches: 5. The CDR3 is 16 amino acids. From germline, CDR1 is MNHEY and CDR2 SVGEGT. CDR3 loop: CASSYRLAGVVGELFF. The CDR3 bases are TGTGCCAGCAGTTACCGACTAGCGGGAGTTGTCGGGGAGCTGTTTTTT.

CDR3 DNA sequence: TGTGCCAGCTCACCAAACGGACAAACCTATAATTCACCCCTCCACTTT. As protein: CASSPNGQTYNSPLHF. The gene calls are TRBV18 and TRBJ1-6; possible D gene TRBD1, 5 bases. Trimming removed 2 bases at V and 2 bases at J, with 10 bases between. CDR1 is KGHSH, CDR2 LQKENI, per germline. The length of the CDR3 is 16 residues.

The J gene is TRBJ2-3, the V gene TRBV7-3, with 13 bases matching TRBD2. The CDR3 is 16 residues long. The germline V gene encodes CDR1 SGHTA and CDR2 FQGTGA. V trimming: 5 bases; J trimming: 3 bases; junction bases outside the gene matches: 5. CDR3 amino acids: CASSAQTSGRTDTQYF. The CDR3 DNA follows: TGTGCCAGCAGCGCCCAGACTAGCGGGAGGACAGATACGCAGTATTTT.

This chain links TRBV11-2 with TRBJ2-1; 7 nucleotides align to TRBD2. V was clipped by 5 bases and J by 2 bases; unmatched bases: 6. Germline V CDR1 and CDR2: SGHAT, FQNNGV. The length of the CDR3 is 15 residues. In DNA, the CDR3 is TGTGCCAGCAGCCACGGGACTATTCCCTACAATGAGCAGTTCTTC. Its translation: CASSHGTIPYNEQFF.

The CDR3 sequence: CASSIEASGRGEQFF. The CDR3 coding sequence is TGTGCCAGTAGTATAGAGGCTAGCGGGAGGGGTGAGCAGTTCTTC. This chain uses TRBV19 with TRBJ2-1, with TRBD2 matching 12 bases. The CDR3 sequence is 15 residues long. Germline CDR1 LNHDA, CDR2 SQIVND (reference sequence). V lost 0 bases, J lost 9 bases, and 3 bases stayed unmatched.

This clone has only one observation. The V and J genes are TRBV3-1 (or the pseudogene TRBV3-2) and TRBJ2-1, with 7 positions matching TRBD1. The CDR3 runs 15 residues. Per the germline V gene, CDR1 is LGHDT and CDR2 is YNNKEL (reference sequence). J gave up 7 bases and V 6 bases, and 12 bases lay outside the gene matches. The CDR3 reads CASRKRQGVENEQFF. CDR3 coding DNA: TGTGCCAGCAGGAAAAGGCAGGGGGTAGAGAATGAGCAGTTCTTC.

This clone was observed once. The chain joins TRBV7-8 to TRBJ2-7, with no clear D. The V end lost 1 base, the J end lost 4 bases, and 11 bases lay between the germline ends. The CDR3 is 14 residues long. Germline-derived CDR1 and CDR2 are SGHVS and FQNEAQ. CDR3 sequence (DNA): TGTGCCAGCAGCTTAGGGCGGCAGTATTACGAGCAGTACTTC. This encodes CASSLGRQYYEQYF.

The chain recombines TRBV19 with TRBJ2-3; D is ambiguous. The CDR3 consists of 17 residues. The germline V gene encodes CDR1 LNHDA and CDR2 SQIVND (reference sequence). Trimming left V 1 base short and J 0 bases short, with 14 bases between. CDR3 nucleotides: TGTGCCAGTAGTATAGGAGAGAACTTCCTTAGCACAGATACGCAGTATTTT. Protein: CASSIGENFLSTDTQYF.

The J gene is TRBJ2-3, the V gene TRBV14; D ambiguous. Germline V CDR1 and CDR2: SGHDN, FVKESK. V was trimmed by 6 bases and J by 4 bases, leaving 8 bases between them. The CDR3 length is 12 residues. The CDR3 nucleotides are TGTGCCAGCAGTTACATCCCAGATACGCAGTATTTT. This encodes CASSYIPDTQYF.

This chain uses TRBV5-4 with TRBJ2-7; the match to TRBD2 covers 10 bases. In germline, CDR1 is SGHNT, CDR2 YYREEE (reference sequence). The CDR3 has 16 residues. J gave up 2 bases and V 3 bases, and 8 bases lay outside the gene matches. CDR3 in amino acids: CASSSSSGGLTYEQYF. The CDR3 DNA is TGTGCCAGCAGCTCATCTAGCGGGGGCCTCACCTACGAGCAGTACTTC. The full variable domain, completed using reference TRBV5-4 and TRBJ2-7, is ETGVTQSPTHLIKTRGQQVTLRCSSQSGHNTVSWYQQALGQGPQFIFQYYREEENGRGNFPPRFSGLQFPNYSSELNVNALELDDSALYLCASSSSSGGLTYEQYFGPGTRLTVT.

The V and J genes are TRBV11-2 and TRBJ2-1; 12 bases align to TRBD2. The J segment lost 8 bases and the V segment lost 6 bases, leaving 5 bases of the junction unmatched. The CDR3 runs to 14 residues. Germline loops: CDR1 SGHAT, CDR2 FQNNGV. CDR3 loop: CASRGLAGVDEQFF. CDR3 sequence (DNA): TGTGCCAGCAGGGGACTAGCGGGTGTGGATGAGCAGTTCTTC.

The chain employs TRBV7-2 and TRBJ2-7; maybe TRBD1 (6 bases). Trimming cost V 6 bases and J 0 bases, with 12 bases left between them. CDR3 length: 14 amino acids. Germline CDR1 is SGHTA and CDR2 is FQGNSA. The CDR3 loop reads CASSYRDTSYEQYF. In DNA, the CDR3 is TGTGCCAGCAGTTATCGGGACACCTCCTACGAGCAGTACTTC.

The chain recombines TRBV11-1 with TRBJ1-1; TRBD1 might be the D (5 bases). CDR3 length equals 14 residues. Germline V lookup: CDR1 SGHAT, CDR2 FQDESV (reference sequence). Trimming removed 5 bases at V and 5 bases at J, with 15 bases between. The CDR3 sequence: CASSDLGGETEAFF. The CDR3 DNA follows: TGTGCCAGCAGCGACTTAGGAGGGGAGACTGAAGCTTTCTTT.

This sequence joins TRBV6-5 and TRBJ1-5, with D uncertain. V was pared by 8 bases and J by 3 bases, with 14 bases between. The CDR3 spans 14 residues. The germline V gene encodes CDR1 MNHEY and CDR2 SVGAGI. CDR3 residues: CASGGPSNNQPQHF. CDR3 DNA: TGTGCCAGCGGAGGCCCATCGAACAATCAGCCCCAGCATTTT.

The V and J genes are TRBV11-2 and TRBJ1-1; the match to TRBD1 covers 9 bases. Germline assignment: CDR1 SGHAT and CDR2 FQNNGV. The CDR3 has 17 amino acids. V was clipped by 1 base and J by 3 bases; unmatched bases: 9. The CDR3 spells CASSLGGTGKRYTEAFF. The CDR3 DNA sequence: TGTGCCAGCAGCTTAGGAGGGACAGGGAAAAGGTACACTGAAGCTTTCTTT.

This chain joins TRBV9 and TRBJ1-1; a possible D gene is TRBD1 (6 bases). V gave up 4 bases and J gave up 0 bases, with 16 bases separating them. The CDR3 covers 16 residues. Germline V gene data show CDR1 as SGDLS and CDR2 as YYNGEE. The CDR3 region has the DNA TGTGCCAGCAGCCTAGGACAGAACTTTTTGAACACTGAAGCTTTCTTT. Its protein is CASSLGQNFLNTEAFF.

This clone was recorded only once. This chain joins TRBV11-3 and TRBJ2-5; D is unclear. The germline V gene has CDR1 SGHNT and CDR2 YENEEA. V dropped 4 bases and J dropped 1 base, with 7 bases sitting between them. This CDR3 comprises 13 residues. In nucleotides, the CDR3 is TGTGCCAGCAGCTCCGGGTTCCAAGAGACCCAGTACTTC. Residues: CASSSGFQETQYF.

As to this clone: This specimen includes other DNA sequences encoding the same CDR3. The CDR3 sequence: CASSASGTGGYEQYF. The CDR3 DNA reads as TGTGCCAGCAGCGCATCCGGGACAGGGGGCTACGAGCAGTACTTC. The V and J genes are TRBV9 and TRBJ2-7; 11 bases are shared with TRBD1. CDR3 length: 15 residues. Germline V gives CDR1 SGDLS, CDR2 YYNGEE. V lost 3 bases and J lost 3; bases outside the gene matches: 5.

The chain has TRBV29-1 and TRBJ1-1; unclear D gene. There are 13 residues in the CDR3. Germline V gene lookup returns CDR1 SQVTM and CDR2 ANQGSEA. Trimming took 0 bases from V and 2 from J, leaving 7 bases between them. The CDR3 loop reads CSVEEGVNTEAFF. CDR3 bases: TGCAGCGTTGAAGAAGGAGTTAACACTGAAGCTTTCTTT.

The table lists this clone with a few counts. This chain links TRBV7-6 with TRBJ1-4; unclear D gene. Germline V CDR1 and CDR2: SGHVS, FNYEAQ. Trimming stripped 1 base from V and 3 bases from J, with 9 bases between. This CDR3 region has 15 residues. CDR3 residues: CASSLESTANEKLFF. DNA for the CDR3: TGTGCCAGCAGCTTAGAGTCCACGGCTAATGAAAAACTGTTTTTT.

This clone occurred once. The CDR3 here is CASSYRNYGYTF. CDR3 sequence (DNA): TGTGCCAGCAGTTACAGAAACTATGGCTACACCTTC. The rearrangement uses TRBV28 and TRBJ1-2; D ambiguous. Germline assignment: CDR1 MDHEN and CDR2 SYDVKM. CDR3 size: 12 residues. Trimming took off 4 bases at V and 2 bases at J, with 5 bases between the two ends.

The chain carries TRBV10-3 and TRBJ1-4; TRBD1 aligns across 9 bases. Germline values: CDR1 ENHRY, CDR2 SYGVKD. After removal of 6 bases from V and 6 bases from J, the junction contained 5 bases not matched to a gene. CDR3 length: 14 amino acids. The CDR3 DNA reads TGTGCCATCAGACCACAGGGGGCCGATGAAAAACTGTTTTTT. Protein sequence: CAIRPQGADEKLFF.

The chain links TRBV30 to TRBJ1-1; 8 nucleotides agree with TRBD1. The germline gives CDR1 GTSNPN, CDR2 SVGIG (reference sequence). With V trimmed by 4 bases and J by 7 bases, 14 bases remained unmatched. The CDR3 length is 15 residues. CDR3 bases: TGTGCCTGGACTCAGATAGGACAGGGATGGAATGAAGCTTTCTTT. Protein: CAWTQIGQGWNEAFF.

The chain links TRBV9 to TRBJ2-3; no clear D gene. The CDR3 sequence is 15 residues long. CDR1 is SGDLS and CDR2 is YYNGEE in the germline V gene. Trimming removed 0 bases from V and 2 bases from J, with 10 bases in between. CDR3: CASSVGQNPTDTQYF. DNA for the CDR3: TGTGCCAGCAGCGTAGGCCAGAATCCCACAGATACGCAGTATTTT.

V usage is TRBV7-8 and J usage is TRBJ1-1; possible D gene TRBD1, 5 bases. This CDR3 has 12 residues. The germline V gene has CDR1 SGHVS and CDR2 FQNEAQ. Trimming stripped 6 bases from V and 3 bases from J, with 8 bases between. The CDR3 region has the DNA TGTGCCAGCAGGGAACAGGACACTGAAGCTTTCTTT. Translating gives CASREQDTEAFF.

The V gene is TRBV6-2 or TRBV6-3, the J gene TRBJ2-1; TRBD2 matches at 9 bases. Per germline, CDR1 MNHEY and CDR2 SVGEGT. With V trimmed by 0 bases and J by 4 bases, 7 bases remained unmatched. CDR3 length: 17 amino acids. As DNA, the CDR3 is TGTGCCAGCAGTTACTCGGGACTAGCCAATTCGTACAATGAGCAGTTCTTC. Protein sequence: CASSYSGLANSYNEQFF.

The chain combines TRBV7-3 with TRBJ1-1; 7 bases match TRBD1. The V segment lost 1 base and the J segment 8 bases; nucleotides outside the gene matches: 7. Per the germline V gene, CDR1 is SGHTA and CDR2 is FQGTGA. The CDR3 is made up of 14 amino acids. The CDR3 region has the DNA TGTGCCAGCAGCTTAAATTACAGGGGTTCCGAAGCTTTCTTT. Amino acid sequence: CASSLNYRGSEAFF.

This sequence joins TRBV5-4 and TRBJ1-1; D is possibly TRBD1 (5 bases). The CDR3 runs to 14 residues. The V end was cut by 5 bases, the J end by 3 bases, with 14 bases between. Per germline, CDR1 SGHNT and CDR2 YYREEE (reference sequence). The CDR3 region has the DNA TGTGCCAGCAGTCTGGGGGGGTTATACACTGAAGCTTTCTTT. Its translation is CASSLGGLYTEAFF.

V gene TRBV27 combines with J gene TRBJ2-1; TRBD2 is a possible D gene (5 bases). Germline V gene lookup returns CDR1 MNHEY and CDR2 SMNVEV (reference sequence). This CDR3 contains 15 residues. Deletions cut 2 bases from V and 6 bases from J, with 14 bases between. As DNA, the CDR3 is TGTGCCAGCAGTTTAAATGTGGGAGACGTCAATGAGCAGTTCTTC. Amino acid sequence: CASSLNVGDVNEQFF.